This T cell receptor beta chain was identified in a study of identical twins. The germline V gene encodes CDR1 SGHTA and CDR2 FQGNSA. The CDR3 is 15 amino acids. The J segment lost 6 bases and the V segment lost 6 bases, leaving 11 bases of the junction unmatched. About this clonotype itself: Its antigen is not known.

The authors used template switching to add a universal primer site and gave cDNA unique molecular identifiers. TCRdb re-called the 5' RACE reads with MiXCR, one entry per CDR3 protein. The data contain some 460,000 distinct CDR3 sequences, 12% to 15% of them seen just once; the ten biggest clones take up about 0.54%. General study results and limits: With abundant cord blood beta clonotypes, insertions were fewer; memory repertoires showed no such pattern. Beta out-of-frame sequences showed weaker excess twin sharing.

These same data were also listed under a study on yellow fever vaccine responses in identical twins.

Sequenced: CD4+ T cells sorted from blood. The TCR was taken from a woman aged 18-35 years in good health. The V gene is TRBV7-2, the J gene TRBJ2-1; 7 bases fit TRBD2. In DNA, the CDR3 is TGTGCCAGCAGTTCAAAGCGGGGAGGTGGCAATGAGCAGTTCTTC. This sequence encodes CASSSKRGGGNEQFF.